This T cell receptor beta chain was identified during a study of molecular identifiers for immune sequencing clone quantification. Study-level findings and limits: Detecting spiked Jurkat TCR RNA from one cell among about a million naive cells was reportedly possible.

Germline V lookup: CDR1 SGHDT, CDR2 YYEEEE. The length of the CDR3 is 14 residues. The trim removed 4 bases at V and 3 bases at J, leaving 4 bases unmatched. RNA fractions of 10%, 30% or 50% and roughly 19,000 to 1,000,000 sorted cells were the source of naive CD8 libraries. The authors sorted naive CD8 T cells as CD8+CD4-CCR7+CD45RA+. This clonotype was recorded at least ten times. Antigen unknown. Making the bulk TCR libraries relied on previously described methods and listed TCR primers. Each CDR3 protein is one row after TCRdb ran MiXCR on the PCR reads. The data contain about 640,000 distinct CDR3 sequences, around 20% of them singletons.

The receptor's source is a human donor in good health. Some libraries in this study had Jurkat cell RNA spiked in. The V and J genes are TRBV5-6 and TRBJ1-5; 7 bases map to TRBD1. Sample: naive CD8+ T cells from blood, with Jurkat cell RNA spiked in. Subset in this sample: FACS-sorted CD8+CD4-CCR7+CD45RA+ naive T cells. CDR3: CASSAGTDNQPQHF. The CDR3 DNA follows: TGTGCCAGCAGCGCCGGGACAGACAATCAGCCCCAGCATTTT.